This TCR beta chain came from a study of cytomegalovirus exposure and HLA in healthy donors. Whole-study findings and limits: Later on, a genetic analysis was performed. It linked a missense variant in DCLRE1C with V- and J-gene trimming of TCR beta. A prior analysis recorded that most TCR beta V segments were productive about 87% or about 30% of the time.

Details on this clone: As yet, its antigen is unknown.

60 Vbeta and 13 Jbeta primers were used in PCR. The method was immunoSEQ multiplex PCR; TCRdb's version includes in-frame clones alone and lacks a portion of them. This sample has fewer than 250,000 clones, with around 80% found just once. This CDR3 is built from 14 residues. Trimming cost V 5 bases and J 8 bases; bases outside gene matches: 5. CDR1 is KGHSH, CDR2 LQKENI, per germline. These donors counted as nominally healthy when sampled, but unrecorded immune exposures were likely. The sequence was obtained from a man between 18 and 35 years old in good health and CMV-seronegative. Sequencing was performed on PBMCs. V and J are TRBV18 and TRBJ1-6; 8 bases are shared with TRBD1. The CDR3 bases are TGTGCCAGCTCAGCCGGGACAGGTGATTCACCCCTCCACTTT. Residues: CASSAGTGDSPLHF.